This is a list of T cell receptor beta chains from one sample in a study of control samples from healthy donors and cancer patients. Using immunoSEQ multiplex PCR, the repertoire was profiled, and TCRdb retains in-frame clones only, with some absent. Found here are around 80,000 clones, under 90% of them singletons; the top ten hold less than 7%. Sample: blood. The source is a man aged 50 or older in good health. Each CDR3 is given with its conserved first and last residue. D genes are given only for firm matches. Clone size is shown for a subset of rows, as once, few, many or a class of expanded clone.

CSVDPYQPQHF	TGCAGCGTTGATCCCTATCAGCCCCAGCATTTT	few	.	TRBV29-1	TRBJ1-5
CASSIGGSSYEQYF	TGTGCCAGTAGTATAGGAGGCAGCTCCTACGAGCAGTACTTC	.	.	TRBV19	TRBJ2-7
CAWSVAGGLEQYF	TGTGCCTGGAGTGTAGCGGGGGGGCTCGAGCAGTACTTC	.	TRBD2	TRBV30	TRBJ2-7
CASVLSGANVLTF	TGTGCCAGCGTGCTCTCTGGGGCCAACGTCCTGACTTTC	.	.	TRBV2	TRBJ2-6
CASSRGTATNEKLFF	TGCGCCAGCAGCCGAGGGACAGCAACTAATGAAAAACTGTTTTTT	.	TRBD1	TRBV5-1	TRBJ1-4
CASREEGVRADTQYF	TGTGCCAGCAGAGAGGAGGGGGTTCGGGCAGATACGCAGTATTTT	.	.	TRBV2	TRBJ2-3
CASGFRGHITGELFF	TGTGCTAGTGGTTTTAGGGGACACATCACCGGGGAGCTGTTTTTT	.	.	TRBV12-5	TRBJ2-2
CASSEAYQETQYF	TGTGCCAGCAGTGAAGCGTACCAAGAGACCCAGTACTTC	.	.	TRBV2	TRBJ2-5
CASSEAAHSGNTIYF	TGTGCCAGCAGTGAAGCGGCACACTCTGGAAACACCATATATTTT	.	.	TRBV6-1	TRBJ1-3
CASRHLIRGPLLAEQYF	TGTGCCAGCAGACACCTCATACGGGGGCCCCTGCTCGCCGAGCAGTACTTC	.	.	TRBV3-1/TRBV3-2	TRBJ2-7
CASSDGTSGGKTQYF	TGTGCCAGCAGCGATGGGACTAGCGGGGGAAAGACCCAGTACTTC	.	TRBD2	TRBV9	TRBJ2-5
CATSYSGDNTGELFF	TGTGCCACCAGCTACAGCGGGGATAACACCGGGGAGCTGTTTTTT	.	TRBD2	TRBV15	TRBJ2-2
CASSLRQGGGSYNEQFF	TGCGCCAGCAGCTTAAGACAGGGAGGGGGCTCCTACAATGAGCAGTTCTTC	.	.	TRBV5-1	TRBJ2-1
CASSPEGFYGYTF	TGTGCCAGCAGCCCCGAGGGGTTCTATGGCTACACCTTC	.	.	TRBV6-5	TRBJ1-2
CASSPRDRVEYNEQFF	TGTGCCAGCAGTCCACGGGACAGGGTGGAATACAATGAGCAGTTCTTC	.	TRBD1	TRBV27	TRBJ2-1
CASSRKPTTNEKLFF	TGTGCCAGCAGCCGGAAACCAACAACTAATGAAAAACTGTTTTTT	.	.	TRBV5-6	TRBJ1-4
CASSPPGQDYNEQFF	TGTGCCAGCTCACCTCCGGGACAGGATTACAATGAGCAGTTCTTC	.	TRBD1	TRBV18	TRBJ2-1
CASSQGQGAGGYTF	TGTGCCAGCAGCCAAGGGCAGGGGGCGGGTGGCTACACCTTC	.	TRBD1	TRBV3-1/TRBV3-2	TRBJ1-2
CASSLGGLGTQYF	TGTGCCAGCAGCTTAGGGGGGCTGGGGACCCAGTACTTC	.	.	TRBV7-9	TRBJ2-5
CASSVQGTSNQPQHF	TGTGCCAGTAGTGTACAGGGGACGAGCAATCAGCCCCAGCATTTT	.	TRBD1	TRBV19	TRBJ1-5
CASSLHEGYEQYF	TGTGCCAGCAGCCTCCACGAGGGCTACGAGCAGTACTTC	.	.	TRBV11-3	TRBJ2-7
CASSESLETGGTEAFF	TGCGCCAGCAGTGAGTCATTGGAGACAGGGGGCACTGAAGCTTTCTTT	.	TRBD1	TRBV10-1	TRBJ1-1
CASSEREISYNEQFF	TGTGCCAGCAGTGAGCGAGAGATTTCCTACAATGAGCAGTTCTTC	.	.	TRBV6-1	TRBJ2-1
CASSPRTGLNSPLHF	TGTGCCAGCAGCCCCCGGACAGGGCTCAATTCACCCCTCCACTTT	.	TRBD1	TRBV9	TRBJ1-6
CATAAGATDTQYF	TGTGCCACCGCGGCCGGCGCCACAGATACGCAGTATTTT	.	.	TRBV10-3	TRBJ2-3
CASRIQGNTEAFF	TGTGCCAGCAGAATACAGGGGAACACTGAAGCTTTCTTT	.	.	TRBV12-3/TRBV12-4	TRBJ1-1
CSVPLDGGYGYTF	TGCAGCGTTCCACTGGACGGAGGATATGGCTACACCTTC	.	.	TRBV29-1	TRBJ1-2
CASSPLARGQTSYNEQFF	TGTGCCAGCTCACCACTCGCTAGGGGACAGACCTCCTACAATGAGCAGTTCTTC	.	TRBD1	TRBV18	TRBJ2-1
CASSHPGTEAFF	TGTGCCAGCAGCCACCCAGGCACTGAAGCTTTCTTT	.	.	TRBV6-5	TRBJ1-1
CASSSLGQGCNEQYF	TGTGCCAGCAGCTCCCTCGGACAGGGGTGTAACGAGCAGTACTTC	.	TRBD1	TRBV5-6	TRBJ2-7
CAWSREAEAFF	TGTGCCTGGTCTAGAGAGGCTGAAGCTTTCTTT	.	.	TRBV30	TRBJ1-1
CASSFGQGLGYTF	TGCGCCAGCAGCTTTGGACAGGGGTTGGGCTACACCTTC	.	TRBD1	TRBV5-1	TRBJ1-2
CASSEWQYNEQFF	TGTGCCAGCAGTGAATGGCAGTACAATGAGCAGTTCTTC	.	.	TRBV6-1	TRBJ2-1
CASSFRDREFTF	TGTGCCAGCAGCTTCCGGGACAGGGAGTTCACCTTC	.	TRBD1	TRBV5-4	TRBJ1-2
CASSKDRDHSGVYEQYF	TGTGCCAGCAGTAAGGACAGGGACCATTCAGGCGTCTACGAGCAGTACTTC	.	TRBD1	TRBV2	TRBJ2-7
CASTPGSGEQPQHF	TGTGCCAGCACCCCGGGGAGTGGGGAACAGCCCCAGCATTTT	.	.	TRBV21-1	TRBJ1-5
CAWSVREGGEAFF	TGTGCCTGGAGTGTACGGGAGGGAGGTGAAGCTTTCTTT	.	.	TRBV30	TRBJ1-1
CASSSDRNSGNTIYF	TGTGCCAGCAGTTCGGACAGGAACTCTGGAAACACCATATATTTT	.	TRBD1	TRBV6-5	TRBJ1-3
CASSLGGQGETQYF	TGTGCCAGCAGCTTAGGGGGGCAAGGGGAGACCCAGTACTTC	.	.	TRBV7-3	TRBJ2-5
CASSLGWRHTDTQYF	TGTGCCAGCAGCTTAGGTTGGAGACACACAGATACGCAGTATTTT	.	.	TRBV7-4	TRBJ2-3
CASSYLERRSEKLFF	TGTGCCAGCAGTTACCTGGAAAGACGGAGTGAAAAACTGTTTTTT	.	.	TRBV6-6	TRBJ1-4
CASSFPTGWGEKLFF	TGTGCCAGCAGTTTCCCGACAGGGTGGGGTGAAAAACTGTTTTTT	.	TRBD1	TRBV6-5	TRBJ1-4
CASSGGLASGDTQYF	TGTGCCAGCAGTGGGGGCTTGGCTAGCGGAGATACGCAGTATTTT	.	TRBD2	TRBV2	TRBJ2-3
CASSTDFEETQYF	TGTGCCAGCAGCACCGACTTTGAAGAGACCCAGTACTTC	.	.	TRBV11-3	TRBJ2-5
CASSPGPNYGYTF	TGTGCCAGCAGCCCGGGCCCTAACTATGGCTACACCTTC	.	.	TRBV6-4	TRBJ1-2
CASSLVQGKGSPLHF	TGCGCCAGCAGCTTGGTCCAGGGTAAGGGGTCACCCCTCCACTTT	.	.	TRBV5-1	TRBJ1-6
CASSPRTGGYEQYF	TGTGCCAGCAGTCCCAGGACAGGGGGCTACGAGCAGTACTTC	.	TRBD1	TRBV27	TRBJ2-7
CASRTGWNEQFF	TGTGCCAGCCGGACAGGGTGGAATGAGCAGTTCTTC	.	TRBD1	TRBV2	TRBJ2-1
CASSPRPDTQYF	TGTGCCAGCAGTCCCCGACCAGATACGCAGTATTTT	few	.	TRBV6-5	TRBJ2-3
CASSPRDRALNTEAFF	TGTGCCAGTAGTCCCCGGGACAGGGCCCTGAACACTGAAGCTTTCTTT	.	TRBD1	TRBV19	TRBJ1-1
CASSPRTTYEQYF	TGTGCCAGCAGCCCCCGGACCACCTACGAGCAGTACTTC	.	.	TRBV7-2	TRBJ2-7
CASSLQASRQGNGYTF	TGTGCCAGCAGCTTACAGGCCAGTAGGCAGGGGAATGGCTACACCTTC	once	.	TRBV7-9	TRBJ1-2
CASSLELAVDEQYF	TGTGCCAGCAGCTTGGAACTAGCGGTGGACGAGCAGTACTTC	.	TRBD2	TRBV5-4	TRBJ2-7